This T cell receptor beta chain was sequenced in a study of shared clonotypes between healthy human individuals. Study background: The donors, a couple of women and a few men, were aged 18 to 49.

This table comes from immunoSEQ multiplex PCR, and its TCRdb copy is limited to in-frame clones, with some not included. The table shows hundreds of thousands of clones, with around 67% occurring only once. CDR1 is LNHDA and CDR2 is SQIVND in the germline V gene (reference sequence). V trimming: 4 bases; J trimming: 8 bases; junction bases outside the gene matches: 7. The CDR3 loop spans 15 amino acids. Only one count was recorded for this clone. The TCR originated in a woman in her 30s in good health. Sample: memory CD4+ T cells sorted from blood. The sample's subset: CD45RA-negative fraction. The V and J genes are TRBV19 and TRBJ2-2; TRBD2 matches 10 bases. The CDR3 here is CASSKPGLAPGELFF. CDR3 nucleotide sequence: TGTGCCAGTAGTAAGCCGGGACTAGCGCCAGGGGAGCTGTTTTTT.